This is a list of T cell receptor beta chains from one sample in a study of blood T cell repertoires in COVID-19. This table comes from immunoSEQ multiplex PCR, and its TCRdb copy is limited to in-frame clones, with some not included. This sample has about 220,000 clones, with roughly 85% found just once. The sequenced sample consisted of peripheral blood. The receptor set was obtained from a woman in her 70s with COVID-19, enrolled during active disease. Each CDR3 is given with its conserved first and last residue. D genes are given only for firm matches. Clone size is shown for a subset of rows, as once, few, many or a class of expanded clone.

length	V	D	size	J	DNA	CDR3
13	TRBV7-9	-	-	TRBJ2-2	TGTGCCAGCAGCCCTTATTCTATGGGGGAGCTGTTTTTT	CASSPYSMGELFF
17	TRBV5-4	TRBD1	-	TRBJ2-1	TGTGCCAGCAGCTTGGCGGGACAGGGATGGGTCTTCGTTGAGCAGTTCTTC	CASSLAGQGWVFVEQFF
12	TRBV15	-	once	TRBJ2-2	TGTGCCACCAGCAGGGCCACCGGGGAGCTGTTTTTT	CATSRATGELFF
11	TRBV5-4	-	-	TRBJ1-2	TGTGCCAGCAGCGGGACTGGTGGCTACACCTTC	CASSGTGGYTF
15	TRBV11-3	-	-	TRBJ1-3	TGTGCCAGCAGATCAACAGGGTTCTCTGGAAACACCATATATTTT	CASRSTGFSGNTIYF
17	TRBV2	TRBD1	-	TRBJ1-2	TGTGCCAGCAGTGATCCGGGACAGGGATACTCTAACTATGGCTACACCTTC	CASSDPGQGYSNYGYTF
13	TRBV7-9	TRBD1	-	TRBJ1-2	TGTGCCAGCAGCCTAGGGGACAGGGGTGGCTACACCTTC	CASSLGDRGGYTF
14	TRBV25-1	-	once	TRBJ1-1	TGTGCCAGCAGTGAAAGGCAGGAGAACACTGAAGCTTTCTTT	CASSERQENTEAFF
11	TRBV7-9	-	few	TRBJ1-1	TGTGCCCTGCGCGGCGACACTGAAGCTTTCTTT	CALRGDTEAFF
14	TRBV7-8	-	-	TRBJ1-5	TGTGCCAGCAGCTTATCAGGGGATGGTCAGCCCCAGCATTTT	CASSLSGDGQPQHF
15	TRBV7-3	-	-	TRBJ1-1	TGTGCCAGCAGCATAGGGGGAAGGGGGAACACTGAAGCTTTCTTT	CASSIGGRGNTEAFF
18	TRBV5-5	-	-	TRBJ1-5	TGTGCCAGCAGCTTAATTGGAAGGGGTGGGTTCGGCAATCAGCCCCAGCATTTT	CASSLIGRGGFGNQPQHF
14	TRBV11-2	-	-	TRBJ2-7	TGTGCCAGCAGCTTAGAAATGGACACTTACGAGCAGTACTTC	CASSLEMDTYEQYF
15	TRBV7-8	TRBD2	-	TRBJ2-1	TGTGCCAGCAGCTCTAGCGGGGGGGCCTACAATGAGCAGTTCTTC	CASSSSGGAYNEQFF
15	TRBV5-4	-	-	TRBJ2-1	TGTGCCAGCAGCTTGGCCGGAGGGAACTACAATGAGCAGTTCTTC	CASSLAGGNYNEQFF
14	TRBV6-6	-	-	TRBJ2-5	TGTGCCAGCAGTCTCGGCAGGGGCCGGGAGACCCAGTACTTC	CASSLGRGRETQYF
18	TRBV14	-	-	TRBJ2-1	TGTGCCAGCAGCCAAAGACTGCCTGGCCGATATGGTTTCGATGAGCAGTTCTTC	CASSQRLPGRYGFDEQFF
11	TRBV30	-	once	TRBJ2-7	TGTGCCTGGAGCGCCCCAGGGAACCTCGACTTC	CAWSAPGNLDF
14	TRBV19	TRBD1	-	TRBJ1-3	TGTGCCAGTCGGACAGGGGGCATTGGAAACACCATATATTTT	CASRTGGIGNTIYF
16	TRBV7-8	TRBD2	-	TRBJ2-1	TGTGCCAGCAGCTCCGGGACTAGCGGGACTCGGGATGAGCAGTTCTTC	CASSSGTSGTRDEQFF
14	TRBV7-3	TRBD1	-	TRBJ1-6	TGTGCCAGCAGCATGGACAGGGGAAGTTCACCCCTCCACTTT	CASSMDRGSSPLHF
18	TRBV7-6	TRBD2	-	TRBJ2-2	TGTGCCAGCAGCTACGGGACTAGCGGGAGCAAGAACACCGGGGAGCTGTTTTTT	CASSYGTSGSKNTGELFF
14	TRBV19	-	-	TRBJ2-1	TGTGCCAGTAGTAATCTGAGCTCCTACAATGAGCAGTTCTTC	CASSNLSSYNEQFF
14	TRBV3-1/TRBV3-2	-	-	TRBJ1-3	TGTGCCAGCAGCCAAAACGGAGGTGGAAACACCATATATTTT	CASSQNGGGNTIYF
15	TRBV7-2	-	once	TRBJ1-5	TGTGCCAGCAGCTTCGCACGGGCGGGAGATCAGCCCCAGCATTTT	CASSFARAGDQPQHF
14	TRBV7-6	-	-	TRBJ2-2	TGTGCCAGCAGCTTTCGGACAAACACCGGGGAGCTGTTTTTT	CASSFRTNTGELFF
16	TRBV7-9	TRBD1	few	TRBJ1-2	TGTGCCAGCAGCTCCCAGTTGGGACAGGGAAACTATGGCTACACCTTC	CASSSQLGQGNYGYTF
13	TRBV18	-	-	TRBJ1-1	TGTGCCAGCTCCGTGGACGGGGACACTGAAGCTTTCTTT	CASSVDGDTEAFF
14	TRBV7-3	-	few	TRBJ2-5	TGTGCCAGCAGCCCCCGAGGCAGACAAGAGACCCAGTACTTC	CASSPRGRQETQYF
14	TRBV5-1	-	-	TRBJ1-2	TGCGCCAGCAGCGAGGCGTCGCCAAACTATGGCTACACCTTC	CASSEASPNYGYTF
15	TRBV19	-	-	TRBJ1-5	TGTGCCAGTAGTATGGACAGTAATAGCAATCAGCCCCAGCATTTT	CASSMDSNSNQPQHF
17	TRBV5-5	TRBD1	-	TRBJ2-6	TGTGCCAGCAGCATGACAGGGGGAGACTCTGGGGCCAACGTCCTGACTTTC	CASSMTGGDSGANVLTF
14	TRBV6-2/TRBV6-3	-	-	TRBJ1-5	TGTGCCAGCAGTCTAGGGGGAGGCAATCAGCCCCAGCATTTT	CASSLGGGNQPQHF
14	TRBV5-4	-	few	TRBJ1-2	TGTGCCAGCAGCTCCCAGGGGCAACCCTATGGCTACACCTTC	CASSSQGQPYGYTF
17	TRBV19	TRBD1	-	TRBJ2-1	TGTGCCAGTAGTTCTCGACGACAGGGGATCTCCTACAATGAGCAGTTCTTC	CASSSRRQGISYNEQFF